This T cell receptor (beta chain) was sequenced for a study of T cell responses to AZD1222 COVID-19 vaccine. TCRdb's table, derived via immunoSEQ multiplex PCR, lists solely in-frame clones and lacks some. The sample lists under 200,000 clones, about 90% occurring once. Study-wide findings and caveats: At baseline, seropositivity was found in only six AZD1222 recipients. The sample set comprised mostly white British donors with more females, and clonal diversity was possibly underestimated.

V lost 0 bases and J lost 8, with 9 bases in between. The CDR3 has 13 amino acids. Germline CDR1 reads SGDLS; CDR2 reads YYNGEE. This clone was seen just once. Its cognate antigen is unknown. The sequence came from an adult in good health. This chain links TRBV9 with TRBJ2-1; no firm D call. The source was peripheral blood, collected on day 0 of MenACWY control vaccination. This CDR3 is CASSVVLGHEQFF. In DNA, the CDR3 is TGTGCCAGCAGCGTAGTTCTCGGCCATGAGCAGTTCTTC.